This T cell receptor beta chain appears in the sequencing data of a study of blood T cell repertoires in COVID-19. Looking at the study overall: Sample material is recorded as cDNA or gDNA derived from T cells, B-cell-depleted T cells, or PBMCs.

V lost 0 bases, J lost 3 bases, and 8 bases lay in between. The germline V gene has CDR1 MNHNY and CDR2 SVGAGI (reference sequence). CDR3 length: 14 residues. Only in-frame clones appear in the TCRdb table, and some are missing; sequencing was by immunoSEQ multiplex PCR. The sample has 200,000 to 250,000 clones, about 85% seen once. Sequenced sample: peripheral blood. The V call is TRBV6-6, the J call TRBJ2-5; D is unclear. The TCR originated in a woman younger than 30 who had recovered from COVID-19. Here the CDR3 reads CASSYSAGKETQYF. The DNA for the CDR3 is TGTGCCAGCAGTTACTCGGCAGGAAAAGAGACCCAGTACTTC.